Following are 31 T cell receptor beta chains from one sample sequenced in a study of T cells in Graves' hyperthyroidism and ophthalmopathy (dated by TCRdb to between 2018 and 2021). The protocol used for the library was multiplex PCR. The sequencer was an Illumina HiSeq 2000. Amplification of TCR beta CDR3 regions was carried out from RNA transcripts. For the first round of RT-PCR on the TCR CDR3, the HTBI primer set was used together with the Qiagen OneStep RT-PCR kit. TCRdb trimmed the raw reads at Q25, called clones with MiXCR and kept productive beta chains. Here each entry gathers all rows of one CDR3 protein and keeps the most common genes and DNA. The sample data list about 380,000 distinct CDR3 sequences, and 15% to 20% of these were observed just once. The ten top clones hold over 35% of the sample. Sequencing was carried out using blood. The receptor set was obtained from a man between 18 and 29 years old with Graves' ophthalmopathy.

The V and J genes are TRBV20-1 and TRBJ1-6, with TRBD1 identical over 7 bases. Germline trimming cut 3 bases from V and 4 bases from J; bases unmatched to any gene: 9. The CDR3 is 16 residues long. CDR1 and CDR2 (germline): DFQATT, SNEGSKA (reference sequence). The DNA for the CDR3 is TGCAGTGCTAGCGAAGAAGGGACAGCTTATAATTCACCCCTCCACTTT. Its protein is CSASEEGTAYNSPLHF.

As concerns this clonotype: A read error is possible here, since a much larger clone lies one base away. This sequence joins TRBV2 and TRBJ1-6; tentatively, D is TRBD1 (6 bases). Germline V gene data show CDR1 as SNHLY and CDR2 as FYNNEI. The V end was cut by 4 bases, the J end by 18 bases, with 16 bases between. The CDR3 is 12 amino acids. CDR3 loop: CASSGGGGRPHF. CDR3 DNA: TGTGCCAGCAGTGGCGGGGGGGGCAGGCCCCACTTT.

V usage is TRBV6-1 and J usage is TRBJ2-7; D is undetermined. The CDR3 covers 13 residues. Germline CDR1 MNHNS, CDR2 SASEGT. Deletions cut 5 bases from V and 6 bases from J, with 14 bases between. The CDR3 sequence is CASSFRAFSEQYF. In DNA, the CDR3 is TGTGCCAGCAGTTTCCGGGCCTTCTCCGAGCAGTACTTC.

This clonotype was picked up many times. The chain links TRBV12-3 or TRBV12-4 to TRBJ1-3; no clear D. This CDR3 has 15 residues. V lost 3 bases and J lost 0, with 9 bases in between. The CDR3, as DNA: TGTGCCAGCAGTTTCATCGTCCCCTCTGGAAACACCATATATTTT. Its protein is CASSFIVPSGNTIYF.

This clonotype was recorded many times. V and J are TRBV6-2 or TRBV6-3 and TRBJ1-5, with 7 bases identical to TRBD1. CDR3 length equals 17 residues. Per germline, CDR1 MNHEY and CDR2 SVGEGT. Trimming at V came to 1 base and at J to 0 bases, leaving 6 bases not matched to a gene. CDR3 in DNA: TGTGCCAGCAGTTACTTTTCCGGGACAGATAGCAATCAGCCCCAGCATTTT. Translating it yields CASSYFSGTDSNQPQHF.

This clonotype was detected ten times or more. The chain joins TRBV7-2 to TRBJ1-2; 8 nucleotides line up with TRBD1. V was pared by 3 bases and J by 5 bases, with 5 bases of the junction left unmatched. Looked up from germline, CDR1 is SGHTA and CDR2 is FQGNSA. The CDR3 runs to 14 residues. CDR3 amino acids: CASSFQGARYGYTF. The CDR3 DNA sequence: TGTGCCAGCAGCTTCCAGGGGGCGAGGTATGGCTACACCTTC.

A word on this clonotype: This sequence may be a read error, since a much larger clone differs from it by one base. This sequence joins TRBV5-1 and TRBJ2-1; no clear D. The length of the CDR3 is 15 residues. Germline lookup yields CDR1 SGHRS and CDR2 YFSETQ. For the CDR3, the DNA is TGCGCCAGCAGCTTGGCCCTCGGCGCCTACAATGAGCAGCTCTTC. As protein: CASSLALGAYNEQLF.

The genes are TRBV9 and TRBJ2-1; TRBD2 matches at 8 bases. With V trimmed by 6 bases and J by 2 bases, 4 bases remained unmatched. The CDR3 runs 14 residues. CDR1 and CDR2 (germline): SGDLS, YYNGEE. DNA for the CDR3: TGTGCCAGCAATCCGGGGGGGACCTACAATGAGCAGTTCTTC. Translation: CASNPGGTYNEQFF.

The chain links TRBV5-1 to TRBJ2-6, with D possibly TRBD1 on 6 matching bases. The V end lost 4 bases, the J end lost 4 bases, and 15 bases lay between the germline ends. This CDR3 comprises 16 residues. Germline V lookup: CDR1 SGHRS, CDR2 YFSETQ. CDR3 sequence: CASSPDRGSGANVLTF. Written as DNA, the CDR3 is TGCGCCAGCAGCCCGGACAGAGGCTCCGGGGCCAACGTCCTGACTTTC.

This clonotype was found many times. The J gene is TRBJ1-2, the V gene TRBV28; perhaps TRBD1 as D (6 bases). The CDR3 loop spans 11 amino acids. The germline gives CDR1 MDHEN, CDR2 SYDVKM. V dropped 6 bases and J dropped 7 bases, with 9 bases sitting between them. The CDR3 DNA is TGTGCCAGCAGGTCAGGGGTTGGCTACACCTTC. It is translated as CASRSGVGYTF.

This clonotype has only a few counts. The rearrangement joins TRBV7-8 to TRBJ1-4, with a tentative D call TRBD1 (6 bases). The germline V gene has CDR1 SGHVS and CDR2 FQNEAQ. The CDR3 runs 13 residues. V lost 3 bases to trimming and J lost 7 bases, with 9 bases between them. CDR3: CASSFRGLEKLFF. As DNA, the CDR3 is TGTGCCAGCAGCTTCAGGGGACTTGAAAAACTGTTTTTT.

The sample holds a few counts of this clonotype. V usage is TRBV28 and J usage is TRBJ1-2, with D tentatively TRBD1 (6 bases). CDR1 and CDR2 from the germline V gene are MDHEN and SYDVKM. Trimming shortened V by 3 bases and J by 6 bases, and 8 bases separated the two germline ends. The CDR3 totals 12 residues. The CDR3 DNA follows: TGTGCCAGCAGTTTGGACAGACATGGCTACACCTTC. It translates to CASSLDRHGYTF.

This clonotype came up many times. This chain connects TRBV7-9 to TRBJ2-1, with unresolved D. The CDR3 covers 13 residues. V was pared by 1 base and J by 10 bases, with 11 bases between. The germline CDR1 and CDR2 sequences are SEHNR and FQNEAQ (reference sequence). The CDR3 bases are TGTGCCAGCAGCTTAGGTGGCGCACCGGAGCAGTTCTTC. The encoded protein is CASSLGGAPEQFF.

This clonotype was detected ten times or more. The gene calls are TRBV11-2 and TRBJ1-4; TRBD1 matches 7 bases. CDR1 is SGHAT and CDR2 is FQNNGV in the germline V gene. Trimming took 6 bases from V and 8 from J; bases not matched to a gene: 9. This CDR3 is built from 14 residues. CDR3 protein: CASSSGGPREKLFF. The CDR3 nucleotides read TGTGCCAGCAGTTCAGGGGGGCCGCGAGAAAAACTGTTTTTT.

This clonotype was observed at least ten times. The CDR3 reads CSASVGGTEAFF. The CDR3 coding sequence is TGCAGTGCTAGTGTTGGAGGGACTGAAGCTTTCTTT. This rearrangement joins TRBV20-1 to TRBJ1-1, with D unclear. CDR1 DFQATT and CDR2 SNEGSKA come from the germline V gene (reference sequence). Trimming stripped 3 bases from V and 5 bases from J, with 10 bases between. The CDR3 is 12 residues long.

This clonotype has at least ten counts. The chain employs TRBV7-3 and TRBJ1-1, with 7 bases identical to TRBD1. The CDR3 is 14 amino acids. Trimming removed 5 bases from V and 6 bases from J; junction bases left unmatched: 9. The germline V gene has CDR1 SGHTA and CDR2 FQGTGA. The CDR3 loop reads CASSNRGYGSEAFF. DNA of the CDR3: TGTGCCAGCAGCAACAGGGGTTATGGGTCTGAAGCTTTCTTT.

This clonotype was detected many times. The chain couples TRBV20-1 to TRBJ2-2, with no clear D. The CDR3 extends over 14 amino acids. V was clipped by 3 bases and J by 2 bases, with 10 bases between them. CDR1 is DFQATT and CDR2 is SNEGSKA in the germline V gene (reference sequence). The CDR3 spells CSASYQVNTGELFF. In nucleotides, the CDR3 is TGCAGTGCTAGTTACCAGGTCAACACCGGGGAGCTGTTTTTT.

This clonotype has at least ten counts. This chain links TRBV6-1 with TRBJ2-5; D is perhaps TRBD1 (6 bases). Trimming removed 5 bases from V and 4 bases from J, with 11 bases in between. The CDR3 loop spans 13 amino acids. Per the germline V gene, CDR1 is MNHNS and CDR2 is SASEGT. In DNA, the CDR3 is TGTGCCAGCAGTTATAGCAGGGGAGAGACCCAGTACTTC. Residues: CASSYSRGETQYF.

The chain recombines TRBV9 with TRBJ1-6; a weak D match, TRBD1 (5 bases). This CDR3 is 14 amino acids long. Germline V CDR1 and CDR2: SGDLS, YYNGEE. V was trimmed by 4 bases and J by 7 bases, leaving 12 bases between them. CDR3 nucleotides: TGTGCCAGCAGCTTAAGAGGGGAGAATTCACCCCTCCACTTT. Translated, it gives CASSLRGENSPLHF.

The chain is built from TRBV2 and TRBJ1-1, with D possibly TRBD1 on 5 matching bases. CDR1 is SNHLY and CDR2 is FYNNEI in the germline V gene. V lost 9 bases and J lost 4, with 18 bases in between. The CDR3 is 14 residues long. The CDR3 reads CARDPGPDATEAFF. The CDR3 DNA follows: TGTGCCAGAGACCCGGGACCCGACGCCACTGAAGCTTTCTTT. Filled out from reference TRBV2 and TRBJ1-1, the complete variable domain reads EPEVTQTPSHQVTQMGQEVILRCVPISNHLYFYWYRQILGQKVEFLVSFYNNEISEKSEIFDDQFSVERPDGSNFTLKIRSTKLEDSAMYFCARDPGPDATEAFFGQGTRLTVV.

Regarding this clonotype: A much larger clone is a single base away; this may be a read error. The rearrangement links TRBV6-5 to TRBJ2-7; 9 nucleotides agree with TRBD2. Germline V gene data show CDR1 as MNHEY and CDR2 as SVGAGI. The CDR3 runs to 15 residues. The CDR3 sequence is CASGYSIAGDYEQYF. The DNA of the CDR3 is TGTGCCAGCGGTTACTCGATAGCGGGGGACTACGAGCAGTACTTC.

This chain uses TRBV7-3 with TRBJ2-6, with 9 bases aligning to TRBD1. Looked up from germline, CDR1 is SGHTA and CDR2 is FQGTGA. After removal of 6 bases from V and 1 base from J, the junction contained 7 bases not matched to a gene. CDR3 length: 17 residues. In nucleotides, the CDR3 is TGTGCCAGCAGACCGGACAGGGGAGCATCTGGGGCCAACGTCCTGACTTTC. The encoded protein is CASRPDRGASGANVLTF.

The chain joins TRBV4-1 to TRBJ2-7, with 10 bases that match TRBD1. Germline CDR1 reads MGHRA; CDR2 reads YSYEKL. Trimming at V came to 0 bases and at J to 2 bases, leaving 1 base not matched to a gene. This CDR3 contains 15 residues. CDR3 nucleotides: TGCGCCAGCAGCCAAGAGGGGACAGGGGCCTACGAGCAGTACTTC. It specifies CASSQEGTGAYEQYF.

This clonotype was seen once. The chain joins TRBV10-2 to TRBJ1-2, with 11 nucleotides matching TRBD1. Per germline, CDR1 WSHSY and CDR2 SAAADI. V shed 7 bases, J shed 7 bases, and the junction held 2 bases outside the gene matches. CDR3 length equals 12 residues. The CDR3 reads CASIGTGGGYTF. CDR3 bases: TGCGCCAGCATAGGGACAGGGGGTGGCTACACCTTC.

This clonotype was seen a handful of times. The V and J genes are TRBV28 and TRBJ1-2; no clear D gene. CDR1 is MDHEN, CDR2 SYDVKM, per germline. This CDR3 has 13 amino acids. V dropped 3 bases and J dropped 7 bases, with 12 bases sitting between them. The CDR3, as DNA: TGTGCCAGCAGTTTCCCCAAGGGTGGTGGCTACACCTTC. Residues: CASSFPKGGGYTF.

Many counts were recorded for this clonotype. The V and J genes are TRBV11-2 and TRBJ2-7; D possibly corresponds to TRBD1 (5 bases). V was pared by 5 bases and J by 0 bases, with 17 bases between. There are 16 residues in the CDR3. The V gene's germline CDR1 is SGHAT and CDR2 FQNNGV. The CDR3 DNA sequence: TGTGCCAGCAGCCGAACTTCTGGGGCAGACTCCTACGAGCAGTACTTC. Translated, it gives CASSRTSGADSYEQYF.

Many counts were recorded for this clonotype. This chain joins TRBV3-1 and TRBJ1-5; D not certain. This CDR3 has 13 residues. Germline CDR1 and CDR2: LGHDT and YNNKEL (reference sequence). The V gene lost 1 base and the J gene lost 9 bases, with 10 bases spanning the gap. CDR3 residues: CASSQGAHGPQHF. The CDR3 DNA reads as TGTGCCAGCAGCCAAGGGGCCCACGGGCCCCAGCATTTT.

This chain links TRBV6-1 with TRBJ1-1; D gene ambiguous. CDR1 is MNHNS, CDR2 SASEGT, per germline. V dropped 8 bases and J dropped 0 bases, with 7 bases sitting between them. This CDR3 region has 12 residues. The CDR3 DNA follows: TGTGCCAGCGGCCAATTGAACACTGAAGCTTTCTTT. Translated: CASGQLNTEAFF.

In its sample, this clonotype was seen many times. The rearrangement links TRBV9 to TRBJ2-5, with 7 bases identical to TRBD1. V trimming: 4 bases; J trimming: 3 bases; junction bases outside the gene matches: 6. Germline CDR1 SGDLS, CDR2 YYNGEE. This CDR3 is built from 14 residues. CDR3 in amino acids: CASSFGTVKETQYF. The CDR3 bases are TGTGCCAGCAGCTTTGGGACAGTCAAAGAGACCCAGTACTTC. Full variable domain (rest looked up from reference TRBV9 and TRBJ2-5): DSGVTQTPKHLITATGQRVTLRCSPRSGDLSVYWYQQSLDQGLQFLIQYYNGEERAKGNILERFSAQQFPDLHSELNLSSLELGDSALYFCASSFGTVKETQYFGPGTRLLVL.

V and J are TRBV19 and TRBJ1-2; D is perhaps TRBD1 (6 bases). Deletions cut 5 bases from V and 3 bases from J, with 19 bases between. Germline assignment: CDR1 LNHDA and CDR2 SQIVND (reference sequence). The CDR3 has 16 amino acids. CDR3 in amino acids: CASSPARGNLDYGYTF. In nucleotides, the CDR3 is TGTGCCAGTAGTCCCGCTAGGGGGAACCTCGACTATGGCTACACCTTC.

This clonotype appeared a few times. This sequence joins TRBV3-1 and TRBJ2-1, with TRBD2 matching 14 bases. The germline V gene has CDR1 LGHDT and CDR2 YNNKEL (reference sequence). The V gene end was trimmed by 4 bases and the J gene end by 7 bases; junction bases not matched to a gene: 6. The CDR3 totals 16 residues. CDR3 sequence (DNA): TGTGCCAGCAGCCGCCCGGGACTAGCGGGGGCAAATGAGCAGTTCTTC. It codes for CASSRPGLAGANEQFF.